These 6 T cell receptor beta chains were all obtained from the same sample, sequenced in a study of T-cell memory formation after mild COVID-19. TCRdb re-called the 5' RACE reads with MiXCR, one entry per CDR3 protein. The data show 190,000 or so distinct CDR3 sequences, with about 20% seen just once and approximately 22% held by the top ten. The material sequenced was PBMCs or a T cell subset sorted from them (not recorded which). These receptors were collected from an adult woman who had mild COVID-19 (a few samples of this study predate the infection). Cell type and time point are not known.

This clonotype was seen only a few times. CDR3 DNA: TGTGCCAGCAGCTTGGTAAGGGGGCGCTTGGATGAGCAGTTCTTC. Its protein is CASSLVRGRLDEQFF. The J gene is TRBJ2-1, the V gene TRBV5-6; TRBD1 matches at 7 bases. The junction had 8 bases not matched to a gene; V was cut back by 0 bases and J by 8 bases. The germline V gene encodes CDR1 SGHDT and CDR2 YYEEEE. The CDR3 length is 15 residues.

This CDR3 is CASRIQGHNEQFF. CDR3 DNA sequence: TGTGCCAGCAGGATACAGGGACACAATGAGCAGTTCTTC. V and J are TRBV7-9 and TRBJ2-1; D may be TRBD1 (6 bases). Deletions cut 6 bases from V and 5 bases from J, with 11 bases between. This CDR3 is built from 13 residues. Germline assignment: CDR1 SEHNR and CDR2 FQNEAQ (reference sequence).

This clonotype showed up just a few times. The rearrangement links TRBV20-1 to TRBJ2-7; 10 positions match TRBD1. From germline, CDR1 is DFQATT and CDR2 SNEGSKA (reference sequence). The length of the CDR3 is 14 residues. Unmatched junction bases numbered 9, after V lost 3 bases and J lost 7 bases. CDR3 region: CSASDRGPYQEQYF. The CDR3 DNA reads TGCAGTGCTAGCGACAGGGGGCCCTACCAGGAGCAGTACTTC.

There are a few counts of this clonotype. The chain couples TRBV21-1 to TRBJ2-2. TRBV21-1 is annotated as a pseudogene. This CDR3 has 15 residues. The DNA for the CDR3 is TGTGCCAGCAGCAAAGGACGGAGGAACACCGGGGAGCTGTTTTTT. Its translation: CASSKGRRNTGELFF.

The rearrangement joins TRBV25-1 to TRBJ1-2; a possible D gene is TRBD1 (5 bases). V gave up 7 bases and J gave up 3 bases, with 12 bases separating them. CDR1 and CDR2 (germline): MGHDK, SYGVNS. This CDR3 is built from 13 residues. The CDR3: CASTTQGDYGYTF. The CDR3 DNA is TGTGCCAGCACGACGCAGGGTGACTATGGCTACACCTTC.

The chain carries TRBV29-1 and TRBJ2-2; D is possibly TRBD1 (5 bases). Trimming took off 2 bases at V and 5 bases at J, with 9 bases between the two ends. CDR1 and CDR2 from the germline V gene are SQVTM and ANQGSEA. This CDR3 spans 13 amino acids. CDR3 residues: CSVERQLTGELFF. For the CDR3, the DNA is TGCAGCGTTGAAAGACAGCTGACCGGGGAGCTGTTTTTT.